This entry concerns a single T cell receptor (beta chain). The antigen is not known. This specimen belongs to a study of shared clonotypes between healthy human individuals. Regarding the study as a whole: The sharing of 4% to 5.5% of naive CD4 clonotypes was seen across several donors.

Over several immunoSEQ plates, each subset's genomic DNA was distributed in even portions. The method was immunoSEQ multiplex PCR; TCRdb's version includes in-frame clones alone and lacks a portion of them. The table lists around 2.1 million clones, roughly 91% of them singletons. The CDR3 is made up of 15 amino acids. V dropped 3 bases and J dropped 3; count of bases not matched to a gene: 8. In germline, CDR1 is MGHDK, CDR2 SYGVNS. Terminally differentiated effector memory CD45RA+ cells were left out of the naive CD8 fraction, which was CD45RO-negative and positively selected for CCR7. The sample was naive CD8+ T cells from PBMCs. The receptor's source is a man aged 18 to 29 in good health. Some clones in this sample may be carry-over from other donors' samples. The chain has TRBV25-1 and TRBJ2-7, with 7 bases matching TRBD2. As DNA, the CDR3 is TGTGCCAGCAGTGAGGGTAACGGACTAGACTACGAGCAGTACTTC. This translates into CASSEGNGLDYEQYF.